This is a list of T cell receptor beta chains from one sample in a study of neoadjuvant anti-PD-1 for oral cavity cancer. Sequenced by immunoSEQ multiplex PCR; TCRdb stores in-frame clones only, minus some. The sample comprises about 24,000 clones, over 20% of which are singletons, and about 16% rests with the top ten. Source: tumor tissue, taken after nivolumab (anti-PD-1) treatment. Receptors originate from a person aged 35-79 years with oral cavity squamous cell carcinoma. Each CDR3 is given without its conserved first and last residue. Fields, in order: CDR3 length, V gene, J gene, CDR3 protein.

CDR3 length: 12; V gene: TRBV4-1; J gene: TRBJ1-5; CDR3 protein: ASSPYEVDQPQH
CDR3 length: 12; V gene: TRBV9; J gene: TRBJ2-1; CDR3 protein: ASSPSERLNEQF
CDR3 length: 13; V gene: TRBV7-9; J gene: TRBJ2-1; CDR3 protein: ASSWASGHYNEQF
CDR3 length: 14; V gene: TRBV5-1; J gene: TRBJ2-3; CDR3 protein: ASSLGVGSGSDTQY
CDR3 length: 11; V gene: TRBV7-2; J gene: TRBJ2-6; CDR3 protein: ASSLSGSNVLT
CDR3 length: 12; V gene: TRBV6-4; J gene: TRBJ2-2; CDR3 protein: ASSAAGGTGELF
CDR3 length: 11; V gene: TRBV29-1; J gene: TRBJ2-5; CDR3 protein: SVEDWNQETQY
CDR3 length: 11; V gene: TRBV9; J gene: TRBJ1-2; CDR3 protein: ASSVDLEGGYT
CDR3 length: 14; V gene: TRBV2; J gene: TRBJ1-4; CDR3 protein: ASSKDGTGGNEKLF
CDR3 length: 11; V gene: TRBV15; J gene: TRBJ2-2; CDR3 protein: ATSTAFTGELF
CDR3 length: 12; V gene: TRBV6-5; J gene: TRBJ2-2; CDR3 protein: ASSYSGYSGELF